These 5 T cell receptor beta chains share one sample of origin, sequenced in a study of OX40 agonist ivuxolimab in advanced cancers. The method was immunoSEQ multiplex PCR; TCRdb's version includes in-frame clones alone and lacks a portion of them. In the table there are some 87,000 clones, 70% to 90% of which are singletons. Sequencing used CD4+ or CD8+ T cells sorted from blood, obtained in a trial of the OX40 agonist ivuxolimab. These receptors all come from an adult with an advanced solid tumor such as melanoma, head and neck, liver or kidney cancer.

This clone has a single count. This sequence joins TRBV28 and TRBJ1-6, with D perhaps TRBD1 (6 bases). CDR1 and CDR2 (germline): MDHEN, SYDVKM. This CDR3 is 15 amino acids long. Trimming shortened V by 5 bases and J by 10 bases, and 18 bases separated the two germline ends. The DNA of the CDR3 is TGTGCCAGCAGTCCCCCAACGGGGGCAGGCTCACCCCTCCACTTT. Translated: CASSPPTGAGSPLHF.

This clone was picked up a small number of times. The chain uses TRBV9 and TRBJ2-2; D not certain. Germline V gene sequence: CDR1 SGDLS, CDR2 YYNGEE. The CDR3 has 12 amino acids. V dropped 0 bases and J dropped 7 bases, with 4 bases sitting between them. The CDR3: CASSVGIGELFF. Written as DNA, the CDR3 is TGTGCCAGCAGCGTAGGCATCGGGGAGCTGTTTTTT.

This chain connects TRBV2 to TRBJ1-2, with a weak D call TRBD1 (5 bases). The length of the CDR3 is 14 residues. Trimming pared 6 bases from V and 3 bases from J, leaving 14 bases between. The germline V gene encodes CDR1 SNHLY and CDR2 FYNNEI. CDR3 in DNA: TGTGCCAGCAGCCTCTCGACAGCGTACTATGGCTACACCTTC. Encoded protein: CASSLSTAYYGYTF.

The gene calls are TRBV2 and TRBJ1-2; 8 nucleotides align to TRBD1. Trimming took 3 bases from V and 8 from J; bases not matched to a gene: 5. The CDR3 runs 13 residues. Germline CDR1 reads SNHLY; CDR2 reads FYNNEI. The CDR3 here is CASSDRTGRGYTF. In DNA form, the CDR3 reads TGTGCCAGCAGTGACCGGACAGGGAGAGGCTACACCTTC.

The rearrangement uses TRBV10-3 and TRBJ1-1; D remains unclear. The CDR3 is 13 amino acids. Trimming left V 7 bases short and J 2 bases short, with 11 bases between. Germline loops: CDR1 ENHRY, CDR2 SYGVKD. The CDR3 loop reads CAITGNLNTEAFF. The CDR3 DNA sequence: TGTGCCATCACCGGGAACCTAAACACTGAAGCTTTCTTT.